These 27 T cell receptor beta chains were sequenced from one sample in a study of blood T cell repertoires in COVID-19. Using immunoSEQ multiplex PCR, the repertoire was profiled, and TCRdb retains in-frame clones only, with some absent. The sample shows approximately 350,000 clones, about 90% of them seen only once. Sequenced: peripheral blood. The receptors come from a woman aged 70-85 years with COVID-19, enrolled during active disease.

The chain joins TRBV4-3 to TRBJ1-2; possibly TRBD1 for D (5 bases). The germline gives CDR1 LGHNA, CDR2 YSLEER. V was clipped by 0 bases and J by 6 bases, with 20 bases between them. This CDR3 contains 17 residues. The CDR3 reads CASSQDLSGGGSHGYTF. In DNA form, the CDR3 reads TGCGCCAGCAGCCAAGACCTTTCTGGGGGGGGGAGCCATGGCTACACCTTC.

The rearrangement links TRBV9 to TRBJ2-3, with 12 bases that match TRBD2. Germline-derived CDR1 and CDR2 are SGDLS and YYNGEE. V was clipped by 4 bases and J by 2 bases; unmatched bases: 5. The CDR3 extends over 16 amino acids. The CDR3: CASSLWTSGDTDTQYF. CDR3 sequence (DNA): TGTGCCAGCAGCCTCTGGACTAGCGGGGACACAGATACGCAGTATTTT.

The chain uses TRBV29-1 and TRBJ1-1, with no clear D. The CDR3 runs 13 residues. Germline V gives CDR1 SQVTM, CDR2 ANQGSEA. V was shortened by 4 bases and J by 3 bases, with 12 bases between the two germline ends. The DNA of the CDR3 is TGCAGCGTTGTTAGAGGGCAGTACACTGAAGCTTTCTTT. Amino acid sequence: CSVVRGQYTEAFF.

For this clone: The identical CDR3 is also encoded by other nucleotide sequences in the sample. The chain uses TRBV28 and TRBJ1-1; D might be TRBD1 (6 bases). This CDR3 has 14 residues. Looked up from germline, CDR1 is MDHEN and CDR2 is SYDVKM. V lost 7 bases, J lost 0 bases, and 12 bases lay in between. The CDR3 DNA reads TGTGCCAGCAACCTACAGGGACTGAACACTGAAGCTTTCTTT. Translating gives CASNLQGLNTEAFF.

V usage is TRBV28 and J usage is TRBJ1-2; D ambiguous. The V gene's germline CDR1 is MDHEN and CDR2 SYDVKM. V was cut by 2 bases and J by 1 base, with 11 bases left in between. This CDR3 is 15 amino acids long. CDR3 DNA sequence: TGTGCCAGCAGTTTAACTTCCACTTTTAACTATGGCTACACCTTC. Its translation is CASSLTSTFNYGYTF.

This chain links TRBV2 with TRBJ1-1; unclear D gene. V was trimmed by 9 bases and J by 0 bases, leaving 11 bases between them. Germline loops: CDR1 SNHLY, CDR2 FYNNEI. CDR3 size: 13 residues. The CDR3 protein is CARRTEMNTEAFF. In nucleotides, the CDR3 is TGTGCCAGAAGAACGGAGATGAACACTGAAGCTTTCTTT.

The chain joins TRBV7-2 to TRBJ2-1; a weak D match, TRBD1 (6 bases). This CDR3 has 13 amino acids. Per the germline V gene, CDR1 is SGHTA and CDR2 is FQGNSA. Trimming stripped 5 bases from V and 9 bases from J, with 14 bases between. Here the CDR3 DNA reads TGTGCCAGCAGCGCCTGGGACACCACTGAGCAGTTCTTC. It encodes CASSAWDTTEQFF.

The chain uses TRBV4-2 and TRBJ1-3; D gene ambiguous. CDR3 length: 15 amino acids. V lost 0 bases and J 7 bases, leaving 13 bases between the germline ends. Per germline, CDR1 LGHNA and CDR2 YNFKEQ. In nucleotides, the CDR3 is TGTGCCAGCAGCCAAGATGCGGATCCGGGTAACACCATATATTTT. It yields the protein CASSQDADPGNTIYF.

The chain combines TRBV9 with TRBJ2-2; TRBD2 matches 8 bases. This CDR3 contains 17 residues. CDR1 SGDLS and CDR2 YYNGEE come from the germline V gene. With V trimmed by 4 bases and J by 1 base, 9 bases remained unmatched. CDR3 residues: CASSSHRTSQNTGELFF. The CDR3 DNA is TGTGCCAGCAGCTCTCATCGGACTAGCCAGAACACCGGGGAGCTGTTTTTT.

J is TRBJ1-2 and V is TRBV7-7, with 10 bases that match TRBD1. CDR1 is SSHAT and CDR2 is FNYEAQ in the germline V gene (reference sequence). This CDR3 is built from 15 residues. The V segment lost 1 base and the J segment 7 bases; nucleotides outside the gene matches: 6. This CDR3 is CASSLGFGTGAGYTF. CDR3 DNA: TGTGCCAGCAGCTTAGGTTTTGGGACAGGGGCTGGCTACACCTTC.

The CDR3 is CASSPGQRYGYTF. The CDR3 nucleotides read TGTGCCAGTAGTCCGGGACAGAGATATGGCTACACCTTC. V and J are TRBV19 and TRBJ1-2; 7 positions agree with TRBD1. V lost 5 bases and J lost 5; bases outside the gene matches: 5. The CDR3 is 13 amino acids. Germline V gene data show CDR1 as LNHDA and CDR2 as SQIVND (reference sequence).

As DNA, the CDR3 is TGTGCCAGCAGCTTAAGCCGGGACACTGAAGCTTTCTTT. This codes for CASSLSRDTEAFF. This rearrangement joins TRBV7-2 to TRBJ1-1, with D hard to call. The CDR3 covers 13 residues. V was shortened by 2 bases and J by 3 bases, with 7 bases between the two germline ends. Germline loops: CDR1 SGHTA, CDR2 FQGNSA. The whole variable domain, filled in from reference TRBV7-2 and TRBJ1-1, reads GAGVSQSPSNKVTEKGKDVELRCDPISGHTALYWYRQSLGQGLEFLIYFQGNSAPDKSGLPSDRFSAERTGGSVSTLTIQRTQQEDSAVYLCASSLSRDTEAFFGQGTRLTVV.

The V and J genes are TRBV29-1 and TRBJ2-2; D may be TRBD2 (5 bases). The V gene's germline CDR1 is SQVTM and CDR2 ANQGSEA. The CDR3 runs 14 residues. V lost 7 bases and J lost 1, with 13 bases in between. The CDR3, as DNA: TGCAGCGCTTCAGGACTCTTGAACACCGGGGAGCTGTTTTTT. This codes for CSASGLLNTGELFF.

The V call is TRBV6-5, the J call TRBJ1-1, with TRBD1 as a possible D gene (5 bases). Germline V lookup: CDR1 MNHEY, CDR2 SVGAGI. The CDR3 has 15 amino acids. V was cut by 7 bases and J by 1 base, with 16 bases left in between. CDR3: CASTIGTGANTEAFF. The CDR3 DNA follows: TGTGCCAGCACCATAGGAACAGGAGCGAACACTGAAGCTTTCTTT.

In nucleotides, the CDR3 is TGTGCCAGTATTGGCCGGGACTCCGGTGGCTACACCTTC. Protein: CASIGRDSGGYTF. The chain joins TRBV19 to TRBJ1-2; D perhaps matches TRBD1 (5 bases). Trimming took 7 bases from V and 7 from J, leaving 16 bases between them. The CDR3 runs 13 residues. Per the germline V gene, CDR1 is LNHDA and CDR2 is SQIVND (reference sequence). The full variable domain, in which reference TRBV19 and TRBJ1-2 provide the parts outside the CDR3, is DGGITQSPKYLFRKEGQNVTLSCEQNLNHDAMYWYRQDPGQGLRLIYYSQIVNDFQKGDIAEGYSVSREKKESFPLTVTSAQKNPTAFYLCASIGRDSGGYTFGSGTRLTVV.

The gene calls are TRBV6-6 and TRBJ1-3; D is unclear. The CDR3 is 13 residues long. Germline V gives CDR1 MNHNY, CDR2 SVGAGI (reference sequence). Trimming pared 4 bases from V and 3 bases from J, leaving 7 bases between. CDR3 sequence reads: CASSSGGGNTIYF. Written as DNA, the CDR3 is TGTGCCAGCAGTTCCGGTGGTGGAAACACCATATATTTT.

V is TRBV7-9 and J is TRBJ2-5, with 8 positions matching TRBD2. Germline V lookup: CDR1 SEHNR, CDR2 FQNEAQ (reference sequence). The junction had 5 bases not matched to a gene; V was cut back by 4 bases and J by 4 bases. This CDR3 is built from 14 residues. The CDR3 reads CASSSARGAETQYF. Written as DNA, the CDR3 is TGTGCCAGCAGCTCAGCGCGGGGGGCAGAGACCCAGTACTTC. The whole variable domain, remainder taken from reference TRBV7-9 and TRBJ2-5, is DTGVSQNPRHKITKRGQNVTFRCDPISEHNRLYWYRQTLGQGPEFLTYFQNEAQLEKSRLLSDRFSAERPKGSFSTLEIQRTEQGDSAMYLCASSSARGAETQYFGPGTRLLVL.

In its sample, this clone was seen once. V is TRBV15 and J is TRBJ2-7; TRBD1 matches at 8 bases. Germline CDR1 is LNHNV and CDR2 is YYDKDF (reference sequence). The trim removed 0 bases at V and 0 bases at J, leaving 10 bases unmatched. The CDR3 totals 18 residues. CDR3 sequence (DNA): TGTGCCACCAGCAGAGACCAGGGGGCCGGCCATCTCTCCTACGAGCAGTACTTC. Translated, it gives CATSRDQGAGHLSYEQYF.

This sequence joins TRBV5-3 and TRBJ2-7, with 7 bases matching TRBD2. TRBV5-3 is known as an ORF, though its function is uncertain. The CDR3 is made up of 13 amino acids. The ends lost 0 bases at V and 5 bases at J; junction bases unmatched: 2. The CDR3 sequence is CARSLGGGNEQYF. The CDR3 DNA is TGTGCCAGAAGCTTGGGCGGGGGAAACGAGCAGTACTTC.

V gene TRBV19 combines with J gene TRBJ2-7; D call uncertain. The germline V and J ends were trimmed by 0 bases and 3 bases, with 6 bases remaining between them. The germline gives CDR1 LNHDA, CDR2 SQIVND (reference sequence). The CDR3 is 13 amino acids. The CDR3 DNA sequence: TGTGCCAGTAGTATAGATCTCCGCTACGAGCAGTACTTC. Encoded protein: CASSIDLRYEQYF.

J is TRBJ2-1 and V is TRBV4-2; TRBD2 aligns across 10 bases. V shed 3 bases, J shed 0 bases, and the junction held 11 bases outside the gene matches. Looked up from germline, CDR1 is LGHNA and CDR2 is YNFKEQ. The CDR3 loop spans 19 amino acids. CDR3 sequence: CASSQAASGGFSSYNEQFF. CDR3 nucleotide sequence: TGTGCCAGCAGCCAGGCCGCTAGCGGGGGCTTCAGCTCCTACAATGAGCAGTTCTTC.

The rearrangement uses TRBV9 and TRBJ2-1; weak D call: TRBD2 (5 bases). CDR1 is SGDLS and CDR2 is YYNGEE in the germline V gene. CDR3 length equals 15 residues. V dropped 0 bases and J dropped 4 bases, with 11 bases sitting between them. Written as DNA, the CDR3 is TGTGCCAGCAGCGTAGGTGAGGGCGGATACAATGAGCAGTTCTTC. Residues: CASSVGEGGYNEQFF. The variable domain in full, completed from reference TRBV9 and TRBJ2-1, reads DSGVTQTPKHLITATGQRVTLRCSPRSGDLSVYWYQQSLDQGLQFLIQYYNGEERAKGNILERFSAQQFPDLHSELNLSSLELGDSALYFCASSVGEGGYNEQFFGPGTRLTVL.

The V and J genes are TRBV19 and TRBJ2-3, with a tentative D call TRBD2 (5 bases). With 6 bases removed from V and 0 bases from J, the gap between germline ends came to 10 bases. This CDR3 is 14 amino acids long. CDR1 LNHDA and CDR2 SQIVND come from the germline V gene (reference sequence). The CDR3: CASRAGVSTDTQYF. Here the CDR3 DNA reads TGTGCCAGTAGGGCCGGGGTAAGCACAGATACGCAGTATTTT.

The chain employs TRBV18 and TRBJ2-7, with TRBD2 matching over 13 bases. Germline loops: CDR1 KGHSH, CDR2 LQKENI. The CDR3 has 15 residues. V dropped 3 bases and J dropped 6; count of bases not matched to a gene: 5. CDR3 region: CASSPPGLAGSEQYF. The DNA of the CDR3 is TGTGCCAGCTCACCTCCGGGACTAGCGGGGTCCGAGCAGTACTTC.

The chain employs TRBV27 and TRBJ1-5; TRBD1 matches 8 bases. Per the germline V gene, CDR1 is MNHEY and CDR2 is SMNVEV (reference sequence). The CDR3 spans 16 residues. V was clipped by 5 bases and J by 4 bases; unmatched bases: 10. CDR3 DNA sequence: TGTGCCAGCAGTAGGGGTTCAGGGGACAGGAATCAGCCCCAGCATTTT. Translated, it gives CASSRGSGDRNQPQHF.

This sequence joins TRBV3-1 (or the pseudogene TRBV3-2) and TRBJ2-1; D possibly corresponds to TRBD2 (5 bases). Germline V lookup: CDR1 LGHDT, CDR2 YNNKEL (reference sequence). V lost 0 bases to trimming and J lost 9 bases, with 12 bases between them. The CDR3 consists of 14 residues. The CDR3 DNA is TGTGCCAGCAGCCAAGATTGGGTTAGCGCTGAGCAGTTCTTC. Protein product: CASSQDWVSAEQFF.

This clone was observed a few times. The gene calls are TRBV11-2 and TRBJ2-7; TRBD1 matches at 7 bases. This CDR3 spans 15 amino acids. The germline V gene encodes CDR1 SGHAT and CDR2 FQNNGV. With 7 bases clipped from V and 2 bases from J, the junction kept 11 bases outside the gene matches. The CDR3 loop reads CASTGIQGDAYEQYF. The CDR3 nucleotides read TGTGCCAGCACCGGTATTCAGGGGGACGCCTACGAGCAGTACTTC. Drawing the rest from reference TRBV11-2 and TRBJ2-7, the complete variable domain is EAGVAQSPRYKIIEKRQSVAFWCNPISGHATLYWYQQILGQGPKLLIQFQNNGVVDDSQLPKDRFSAERLKGVDSTLKIQPAKLEDSAVYLCASTGIQGDAYEQYFGPGTRLTVT.